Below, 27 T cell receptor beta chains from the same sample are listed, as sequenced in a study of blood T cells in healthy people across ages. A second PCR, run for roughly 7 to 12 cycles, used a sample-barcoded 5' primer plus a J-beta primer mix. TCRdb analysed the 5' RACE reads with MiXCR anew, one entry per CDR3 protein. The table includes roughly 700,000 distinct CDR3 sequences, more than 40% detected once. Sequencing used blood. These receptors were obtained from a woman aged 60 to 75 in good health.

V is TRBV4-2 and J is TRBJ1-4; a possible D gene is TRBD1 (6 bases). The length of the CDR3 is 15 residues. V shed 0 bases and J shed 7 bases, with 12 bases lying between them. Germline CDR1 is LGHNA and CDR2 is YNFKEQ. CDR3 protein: CASSQERGGGEKLFF. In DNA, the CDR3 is TGTGCCAGCAGCCAAGAGAGAGGGGGTGGTGAAAAACTGTTTTTT.

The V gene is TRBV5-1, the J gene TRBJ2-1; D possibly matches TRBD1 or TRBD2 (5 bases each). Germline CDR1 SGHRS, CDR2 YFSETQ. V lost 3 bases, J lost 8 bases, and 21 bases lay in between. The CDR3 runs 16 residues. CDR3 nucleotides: TGCGCCAGCAGCTCCGGACCGGGACGGTCCGGCGATGAGCAGTTCTTC. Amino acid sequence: CASSSGPGRSGDEQFF.

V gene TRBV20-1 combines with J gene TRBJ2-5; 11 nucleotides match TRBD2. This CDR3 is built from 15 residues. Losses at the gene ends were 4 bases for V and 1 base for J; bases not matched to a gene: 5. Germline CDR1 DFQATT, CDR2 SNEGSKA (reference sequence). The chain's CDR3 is CSATGTSGSQETQYF. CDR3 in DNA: TGCAGTGCTACCGGGACTAGCGGATCCCAAGAGACCCAGTACTTC.

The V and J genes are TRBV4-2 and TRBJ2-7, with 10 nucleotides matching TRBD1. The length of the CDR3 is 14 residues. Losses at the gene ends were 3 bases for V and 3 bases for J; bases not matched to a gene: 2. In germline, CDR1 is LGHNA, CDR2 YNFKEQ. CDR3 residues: CASSQRTGGYEQYF. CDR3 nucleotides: TGTGCCAGCAGCCAGCGGACAGGGGGCTACGAGCAGTACTTC.

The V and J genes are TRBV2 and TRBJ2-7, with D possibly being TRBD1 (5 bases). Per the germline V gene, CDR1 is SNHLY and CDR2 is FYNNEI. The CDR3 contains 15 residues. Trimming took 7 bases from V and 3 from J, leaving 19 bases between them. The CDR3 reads CASTPSTETVYEQYF. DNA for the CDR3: TGTGCCAGCACCCCCTCCACCGAGACAGTCTACGAGCAGTACTTC.

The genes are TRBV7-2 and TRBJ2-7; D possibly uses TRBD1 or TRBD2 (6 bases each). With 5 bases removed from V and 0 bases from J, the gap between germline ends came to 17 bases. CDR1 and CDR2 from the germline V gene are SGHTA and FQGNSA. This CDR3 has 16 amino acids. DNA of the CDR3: TGTGCCAGCAGCAAGGGGTCGGGGGCTACCTCCTACGAGCAGTACTTC. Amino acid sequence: CASSKGSGATSYEQYF.

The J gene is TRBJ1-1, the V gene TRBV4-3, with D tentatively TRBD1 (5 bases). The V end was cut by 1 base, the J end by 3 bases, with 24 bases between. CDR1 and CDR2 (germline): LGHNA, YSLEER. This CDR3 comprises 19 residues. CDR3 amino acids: CASSQVRGGDALEYTEAFF. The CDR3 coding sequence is TGCGCCAGCAGCCAAGTACGGGGCGGGGACGCTTTGGAGTACACTGAAGCTTTCTTT.

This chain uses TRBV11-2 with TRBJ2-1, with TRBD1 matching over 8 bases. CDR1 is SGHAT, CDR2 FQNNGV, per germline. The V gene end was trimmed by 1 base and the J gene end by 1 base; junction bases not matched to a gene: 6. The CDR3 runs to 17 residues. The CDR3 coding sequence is TGTGCCAGCAGCTTAGGAGCGGACAGGGTTTCCTACAATGAGCAGTTCTTC. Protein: CASSLGADRVSYNEQFF.

In nucleotides, the CDR3 is TGTGCCAGCTCACCGAGAGGTGGGCAGGAAAAACTGTTTTTT. It specifies CASSPRGGQEKLFF. The V gene is TRBV18, the J gene TRBJ1-4; no reliable D call. The CDR3 is 14 residues long. Between the trimmed V and J ends, which lost 3 bases and 8 bases, there was a span of 13 bases. Germline V gene lookup returns CDR1 KGHSH and CDR2 LQKENI.

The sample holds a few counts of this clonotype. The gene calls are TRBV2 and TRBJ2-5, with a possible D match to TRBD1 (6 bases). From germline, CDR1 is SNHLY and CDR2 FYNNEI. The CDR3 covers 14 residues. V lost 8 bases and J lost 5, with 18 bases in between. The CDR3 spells CASCGNTGTETQYF. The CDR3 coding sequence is TGTGCCAGCTGCGGTAATACAGGGACGGAGACCCAGTACTTC.

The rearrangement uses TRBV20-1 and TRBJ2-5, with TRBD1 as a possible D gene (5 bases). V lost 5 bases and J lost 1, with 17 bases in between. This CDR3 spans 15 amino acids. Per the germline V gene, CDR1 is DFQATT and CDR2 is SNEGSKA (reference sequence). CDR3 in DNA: TGCAGTGCTTTCACCACCCGACAGTTCCAAGAGACCCAGTACTTC. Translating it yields CSAFTTRQFQETQYF.

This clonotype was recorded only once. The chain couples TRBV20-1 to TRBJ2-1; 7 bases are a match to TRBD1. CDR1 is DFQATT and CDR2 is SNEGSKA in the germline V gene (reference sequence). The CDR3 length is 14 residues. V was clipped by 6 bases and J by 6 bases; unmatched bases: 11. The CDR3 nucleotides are TGCAGTGCCTCCAGGGGGTTCATGGGCAATGAGCAGTTCTTC. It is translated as CSASRGFMGNEQFF.

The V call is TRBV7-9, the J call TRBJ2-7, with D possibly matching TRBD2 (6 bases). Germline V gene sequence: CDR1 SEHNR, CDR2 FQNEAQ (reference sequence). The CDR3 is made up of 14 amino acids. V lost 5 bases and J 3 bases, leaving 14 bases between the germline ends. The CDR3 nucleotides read TGTGCCAGCAGCCCCGGGGGATCAGACTACGAGCAGTACTTC. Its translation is CASSPGGSDYEQYF.

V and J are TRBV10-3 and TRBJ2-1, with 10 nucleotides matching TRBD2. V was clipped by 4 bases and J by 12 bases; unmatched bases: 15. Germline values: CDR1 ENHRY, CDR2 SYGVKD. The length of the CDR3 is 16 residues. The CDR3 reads CAISGGLAAHTMVQFF. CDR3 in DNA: TGTGCCATCAGTGGAGGACTAGCGGCCCATACAATGGTGCAGTTCTTC.

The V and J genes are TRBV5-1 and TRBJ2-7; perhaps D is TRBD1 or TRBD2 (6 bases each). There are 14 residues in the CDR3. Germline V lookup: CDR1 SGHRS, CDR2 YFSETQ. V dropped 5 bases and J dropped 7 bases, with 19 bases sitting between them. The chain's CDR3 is CASRGGLSYNEQYF. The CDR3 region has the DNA TGCGCCAGCAGAGGGGGGCTTTCCTACAATGAGCAGTACTTC.

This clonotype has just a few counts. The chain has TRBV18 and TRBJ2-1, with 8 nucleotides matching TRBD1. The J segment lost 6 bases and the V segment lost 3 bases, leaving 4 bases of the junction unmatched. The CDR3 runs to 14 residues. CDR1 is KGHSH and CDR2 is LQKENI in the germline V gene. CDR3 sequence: CASSPRTGINEQFF. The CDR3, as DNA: TGTGCCAGCTCACCCCGGACAGGGATCAATGAGCAGTTCTTC.

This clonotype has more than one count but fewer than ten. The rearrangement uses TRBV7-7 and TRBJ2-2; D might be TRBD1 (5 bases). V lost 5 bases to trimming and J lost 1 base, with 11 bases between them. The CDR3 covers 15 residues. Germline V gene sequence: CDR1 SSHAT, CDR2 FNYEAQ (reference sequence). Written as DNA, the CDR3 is TGTGCCAGCAGCCCACAAACAGGGAACACCGGGGAGCTGTTTTTT. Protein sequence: CASSPQTGNTGELFF.

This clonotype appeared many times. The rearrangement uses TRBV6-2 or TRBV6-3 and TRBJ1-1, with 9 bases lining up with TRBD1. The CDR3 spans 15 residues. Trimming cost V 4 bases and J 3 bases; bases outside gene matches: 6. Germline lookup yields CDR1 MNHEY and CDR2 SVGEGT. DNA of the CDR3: TGTGCCAGCAGTTTCTGGACAGGGGCGGACACTGAAGCTTTCTTT. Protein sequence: CASSFWTGADTEAFF.

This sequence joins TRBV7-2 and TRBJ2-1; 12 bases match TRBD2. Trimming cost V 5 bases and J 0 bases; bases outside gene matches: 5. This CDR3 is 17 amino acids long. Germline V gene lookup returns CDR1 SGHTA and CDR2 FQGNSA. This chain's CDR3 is CASSKLAGGSSYNEQFF. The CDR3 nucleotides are TGTGCCAGCAGCAAACTAGCGGGAGGTTCCTCCTACAATGAGCAGTTCTTC.

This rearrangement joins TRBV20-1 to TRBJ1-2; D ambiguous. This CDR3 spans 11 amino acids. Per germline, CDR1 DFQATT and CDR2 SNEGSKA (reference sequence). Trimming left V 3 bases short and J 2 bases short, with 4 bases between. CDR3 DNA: TGCAGTGCTAGGGTCAACTATGGCTACACCTTC. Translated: CSARVNYGYTF.

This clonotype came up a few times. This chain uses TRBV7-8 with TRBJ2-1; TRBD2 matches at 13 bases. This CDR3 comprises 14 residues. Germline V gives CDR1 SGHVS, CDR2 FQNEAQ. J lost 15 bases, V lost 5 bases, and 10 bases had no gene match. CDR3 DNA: TGTGCCAGCAGCCCGACTAGCGGGAGGACCGGGTTGTTCTTC. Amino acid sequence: CASSPTSGRTGLFF.

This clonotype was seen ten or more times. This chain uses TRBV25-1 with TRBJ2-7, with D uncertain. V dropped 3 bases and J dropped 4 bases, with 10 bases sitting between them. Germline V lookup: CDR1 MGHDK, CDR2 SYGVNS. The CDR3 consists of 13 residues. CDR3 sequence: CASSDPGGYEQYF. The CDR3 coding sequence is TGTGCCAGCAGTGACCCAGGCGGATACGAGCAGTACTTC.

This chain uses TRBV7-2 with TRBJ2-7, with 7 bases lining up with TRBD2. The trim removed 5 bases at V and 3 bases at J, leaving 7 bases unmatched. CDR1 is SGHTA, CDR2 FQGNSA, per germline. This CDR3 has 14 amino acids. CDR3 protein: CASSPGPGGYEQYF. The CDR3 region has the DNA TGTGCCAGCAGCCCCGGCCCGGGGGGCTACGAGCAGTACTTC.

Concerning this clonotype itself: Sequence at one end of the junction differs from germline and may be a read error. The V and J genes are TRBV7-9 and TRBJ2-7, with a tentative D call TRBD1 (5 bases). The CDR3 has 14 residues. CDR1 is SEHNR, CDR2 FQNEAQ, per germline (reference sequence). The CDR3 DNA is TGTGCCAGCAGCGTAGCAGACAGTATCTACGAGCAGTACTTC. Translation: CASSVADSIYEQYF.

CDR3 sequence (DNA): TGTGCCACCGTGTCTAGCCTAAACAATGAGCAGTTCTTC. As protein: CATVSSLNNEQFF. The gene calls are TRBV2 and TRBJ2-1; possible D gene TRBD2, 5 bases. Germline V gene lookup returns CDR1 SNHLY and CDR2 FYNNEI. With 10 bases removed from V and 5 bases from J, the gap between germline ends came to 15 bases. The CDR3 loop spans 13 amino acids.

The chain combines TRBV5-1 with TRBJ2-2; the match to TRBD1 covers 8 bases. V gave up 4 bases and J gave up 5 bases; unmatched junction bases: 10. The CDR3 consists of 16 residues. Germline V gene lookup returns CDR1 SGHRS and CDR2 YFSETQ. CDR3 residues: CASSPGQGSRTGELFF. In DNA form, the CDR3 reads TGCGCCAGCAGCCCCGGACAGGGAAGTAGGACCGGGGAGCTGTTTTTT.

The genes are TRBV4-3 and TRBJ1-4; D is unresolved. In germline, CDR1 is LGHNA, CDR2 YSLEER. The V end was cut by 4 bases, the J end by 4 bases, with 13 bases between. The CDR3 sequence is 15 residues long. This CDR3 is CASSRSGGFNEKLFF. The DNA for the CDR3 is TGCGCCAGCAGCCGTTCAGGAGGCTTTAATGAAAAACTGTTTTTT.